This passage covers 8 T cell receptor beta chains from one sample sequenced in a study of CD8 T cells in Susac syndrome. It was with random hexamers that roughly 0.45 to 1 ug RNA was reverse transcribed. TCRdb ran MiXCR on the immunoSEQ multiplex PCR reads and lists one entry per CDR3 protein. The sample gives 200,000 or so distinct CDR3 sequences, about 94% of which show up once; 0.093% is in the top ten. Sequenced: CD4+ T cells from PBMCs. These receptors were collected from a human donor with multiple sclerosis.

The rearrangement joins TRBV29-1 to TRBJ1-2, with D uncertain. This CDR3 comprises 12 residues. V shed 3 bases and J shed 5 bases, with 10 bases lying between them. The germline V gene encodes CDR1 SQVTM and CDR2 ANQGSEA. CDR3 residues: CSVEEAGYGYTF. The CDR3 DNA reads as TGCAGCGTTGAGGAGGCAGGTTATGGCTACACCTTC.

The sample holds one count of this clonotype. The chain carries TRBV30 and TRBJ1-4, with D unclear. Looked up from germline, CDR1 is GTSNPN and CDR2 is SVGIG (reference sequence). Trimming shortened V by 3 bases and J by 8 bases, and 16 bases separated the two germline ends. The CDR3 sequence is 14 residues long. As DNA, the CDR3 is TGTGCCTGGAGCATCAGATCATTCGGGGAAAAACTGTTTTTT. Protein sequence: CAWSIRSFGEKLFF.

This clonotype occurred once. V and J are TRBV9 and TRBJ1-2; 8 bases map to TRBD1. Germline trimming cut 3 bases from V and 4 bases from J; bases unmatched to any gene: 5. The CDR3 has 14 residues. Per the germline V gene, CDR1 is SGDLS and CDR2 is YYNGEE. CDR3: CASSADRGLYGYTF. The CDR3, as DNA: TGTGCCAGCAGCGCAGACAGGGGACTCTATGGCTACACCTTC.

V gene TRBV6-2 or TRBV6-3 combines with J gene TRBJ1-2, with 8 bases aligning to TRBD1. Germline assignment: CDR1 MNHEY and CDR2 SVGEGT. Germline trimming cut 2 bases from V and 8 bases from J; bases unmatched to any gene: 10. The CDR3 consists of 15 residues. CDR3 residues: CASSYADRVYDGYTF. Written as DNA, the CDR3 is TGTGCCAGCAGTTACGCGGACAGGGTTTACGACGGCTACACCTTC.

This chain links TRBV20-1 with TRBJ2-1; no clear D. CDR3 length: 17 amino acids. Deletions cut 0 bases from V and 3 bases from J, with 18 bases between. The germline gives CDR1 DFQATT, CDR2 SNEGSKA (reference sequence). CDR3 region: CSARDPKGAPNYNEQFF. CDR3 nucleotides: TGCAGTGCTAGAGACCCGAAAGGAGCTCCCAACTACAATGAGCAGTTCTTC.

CDR3 amino acids: CASSQGEEQYF. Written as DNA, the CDR3 is TGTGCCAGCAGTCAGGGGGAAGAGCAGTACTTC. The chain employs TRBV6-5 and TRBJ2-7; 7 bases fit TRBD1. J was trimmed by 7 bases and V by 5 bases; bases with no gene match: 2. The germline gives CDR1 MNHEY, CDR2 SVGAGI. This CDR3 contains 11 residues.

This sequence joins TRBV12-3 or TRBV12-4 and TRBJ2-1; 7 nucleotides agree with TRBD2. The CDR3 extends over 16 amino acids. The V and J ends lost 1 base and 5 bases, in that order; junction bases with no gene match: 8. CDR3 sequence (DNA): TGTGCCAGCAGTTTAGTCCCCGGGACTACAGACAATGAGCAGTTCTTC. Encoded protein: CASSLVPGTTDNEQFF.

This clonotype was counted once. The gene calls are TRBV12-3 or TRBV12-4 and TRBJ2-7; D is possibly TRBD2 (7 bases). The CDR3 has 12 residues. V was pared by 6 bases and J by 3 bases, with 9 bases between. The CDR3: CASRGGHYEQYF. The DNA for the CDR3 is TGTGCCAGCAGGGGGGGGCACTACGAGCAGTACTTC.